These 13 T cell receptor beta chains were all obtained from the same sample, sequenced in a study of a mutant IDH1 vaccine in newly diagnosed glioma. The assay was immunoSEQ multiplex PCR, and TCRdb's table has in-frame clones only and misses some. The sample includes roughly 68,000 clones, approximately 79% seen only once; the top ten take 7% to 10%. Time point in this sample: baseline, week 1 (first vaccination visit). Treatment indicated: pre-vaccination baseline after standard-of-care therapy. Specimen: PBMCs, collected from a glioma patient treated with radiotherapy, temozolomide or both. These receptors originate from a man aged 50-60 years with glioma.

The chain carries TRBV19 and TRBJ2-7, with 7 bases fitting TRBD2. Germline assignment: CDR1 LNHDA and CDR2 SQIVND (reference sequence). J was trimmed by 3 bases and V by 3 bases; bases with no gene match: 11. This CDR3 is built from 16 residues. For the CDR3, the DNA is TGTGCCAGTAGTATGGGTCTTGGGCTAGCGGACTACGAGCAGTACTTC. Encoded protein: CASSMGLGLADYEQYF.

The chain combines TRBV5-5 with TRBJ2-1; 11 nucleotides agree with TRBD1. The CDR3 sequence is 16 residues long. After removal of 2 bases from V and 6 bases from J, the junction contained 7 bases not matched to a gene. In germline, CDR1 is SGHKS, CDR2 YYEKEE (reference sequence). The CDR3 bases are TGTGCCAGCAGCTTTGGACAGGGGGCAGTAGCCAATGAGCAGTTCTTC. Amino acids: CASSFGQGAVANEQFF.

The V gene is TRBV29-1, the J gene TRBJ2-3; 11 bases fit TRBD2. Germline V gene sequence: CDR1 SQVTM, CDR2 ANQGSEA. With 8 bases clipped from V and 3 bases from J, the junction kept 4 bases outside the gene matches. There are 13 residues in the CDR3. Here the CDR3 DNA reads TGCAGCTCCCGACTAGCGGGGACAGATACGCAGTATTTT. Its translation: CSSRLAGTDTQYF.

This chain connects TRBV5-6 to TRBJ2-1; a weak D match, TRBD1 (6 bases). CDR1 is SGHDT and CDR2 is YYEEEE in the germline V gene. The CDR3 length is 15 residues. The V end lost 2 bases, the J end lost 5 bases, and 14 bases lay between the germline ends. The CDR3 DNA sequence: TGTGCCAGCAGCTTTGACAGGATGGTGAACAATGAGCAGTTCTTC. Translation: CASSFDRMVNNEQFF.

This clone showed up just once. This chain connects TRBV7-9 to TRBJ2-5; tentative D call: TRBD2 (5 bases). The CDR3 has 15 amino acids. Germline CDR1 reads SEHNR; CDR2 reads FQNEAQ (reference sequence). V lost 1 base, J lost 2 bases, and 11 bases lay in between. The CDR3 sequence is CASSLGGSGQETQYF. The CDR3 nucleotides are TGTGCCAGCAGCTTAGGAGGGTCGGGGCAAGAGACCCAGTACTTC. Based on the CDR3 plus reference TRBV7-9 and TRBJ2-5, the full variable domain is DTGVSQNPRHKITKRGQNVTFRCDPISEHNRLYWYRQTLGQGPEFLTYFQNEAQLEKSRLLSDRFSAERPKGSFSTLEIQRTEQGDSAMYLCASSLGGSGQETQYFGPGTRLLVL.

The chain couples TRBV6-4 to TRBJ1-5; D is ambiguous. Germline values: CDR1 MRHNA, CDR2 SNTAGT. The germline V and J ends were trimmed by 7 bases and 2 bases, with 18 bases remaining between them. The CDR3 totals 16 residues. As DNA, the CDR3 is TGTGCCAGCACCGACGGAAAGCCCTGGGGCAATCAGCCCCAGCATTTT. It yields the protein CASTDGKPWGNQPQHF.

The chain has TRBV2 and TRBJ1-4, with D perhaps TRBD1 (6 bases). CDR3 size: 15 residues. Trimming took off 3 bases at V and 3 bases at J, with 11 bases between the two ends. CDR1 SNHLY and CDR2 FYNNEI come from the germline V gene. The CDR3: CASSDTGTANEKLFF. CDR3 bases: TGTGCCAGCAGTGACACAGGGACGGCTAATGAAAAACTGTTTTTT.

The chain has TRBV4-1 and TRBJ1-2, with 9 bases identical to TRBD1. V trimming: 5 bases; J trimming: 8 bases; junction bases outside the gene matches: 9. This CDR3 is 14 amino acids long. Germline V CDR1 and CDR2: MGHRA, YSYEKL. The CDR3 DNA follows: TGCGCCAGCAGCGGTGACAGGGGGACGGGCGGCTACACCTTC. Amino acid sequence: CASSGDRGTGGYTF.

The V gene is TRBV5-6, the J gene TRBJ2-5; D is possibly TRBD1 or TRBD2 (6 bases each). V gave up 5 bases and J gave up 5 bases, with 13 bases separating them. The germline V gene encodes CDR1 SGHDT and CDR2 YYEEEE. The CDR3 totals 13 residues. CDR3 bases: TGTGCCAGCAGACCGGGGGCGGGGGAGACCCAGTACTTC. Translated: CASRPGAGETQYF.

This CDR3 is CASSLLPGLSYEQYF. The CDR3 DNA reads as TGTGCCAGCAGTTTACTACCCGGGCTCTCCTACGAGCAGTACTTC. The chain recombines TRBV27 with TRBJ2-7; D unclear. From germline, CDR1 is MNHEY and CDR2 SMNVEV (reference sequence). V lost 2 bases, J lost 0 bases, and 11 bases lay in between. The length of the CDR3 is 15 residues.

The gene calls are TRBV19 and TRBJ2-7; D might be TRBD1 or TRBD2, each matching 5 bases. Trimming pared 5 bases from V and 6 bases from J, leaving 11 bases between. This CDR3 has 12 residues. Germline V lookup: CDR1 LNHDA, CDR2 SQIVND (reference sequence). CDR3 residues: CASSHRDGEQYF. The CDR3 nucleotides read TGTGCCAGTAGTCACCGGGACGGCGAGCAGTACTTC.

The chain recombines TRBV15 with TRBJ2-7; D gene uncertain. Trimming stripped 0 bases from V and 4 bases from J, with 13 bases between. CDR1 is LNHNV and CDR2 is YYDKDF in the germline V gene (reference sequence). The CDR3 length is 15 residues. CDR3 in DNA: TGTGCCACCAGCAGAGATCTCAGTGATTCTTACGAGCAGTACTTC. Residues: CATSRDLSDSYEQYF.

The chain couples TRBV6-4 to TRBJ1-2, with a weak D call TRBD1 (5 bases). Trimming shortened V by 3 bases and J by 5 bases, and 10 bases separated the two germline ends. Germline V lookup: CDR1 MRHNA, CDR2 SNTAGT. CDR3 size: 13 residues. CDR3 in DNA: TGTGCCAGCAGTGAGGGACTTCGATATGGCTACACCTTC. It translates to CASSEGLRYGYTF.